The 27 T cell receptor beta chains below come from one sample, sequenced in a study of CD8+ T cells in alopecia areata. Treatment given: oral pan-JAK inhibitor, 5-10 mg twice daily. In each case, RNA was isolated and then reverse transcribed into cDNA as the sequencing template. Libraries were prepared by immunoSEQ multiplex PCR; TCRdb keeps only in-frame clonotypes and omits some of them. Of about 76,000 clones listed, approximately 72% are singletons. The input for sequencing was CD8+ T cells sorted from blood, taken at week 24, from a patient treated with tofacitinib. The receptors shown here come from a human donor with alopecia areata.

The chain uses TRBV10-3 and TRBJ2-7; D is uncertain. Per the germline V gene, CDR1 is ENHRY and CDR2 is SYGVKD. The CDR3 is 12 amino acids. V lost 2 bases to trimming and J lost 3 bases, with 5 bases between them. The CDR3 sequence: CAISETNYEQYF. CDR3 bases: TGTGCCATCAGTGAGACAAACTACGAGCAGTACTTC.

CDR3 nucleotides: TGCGCCAGCAGCCAAAGGTGGACGAACACCGGGGAGCTGTTTTTT. This gives the protein CASSQRWTNTGELFF. V is TRBV4-1 and J is TRBJ2-2; D call uncertain. CDR3 length: 15 amino acids. Germline values: CDR1 MGHRA, CDR2 YSYEKL. V lost 2 bases, J lost 0 bases, and 7 bases lay in between.

V usage is TRBV27 and J usage is TRBJ2-5, with D uncertain. Per germline, CDR1 MNHEY and CDR2 SMNVEV (reference sequence). V lost 8 bases and J 5 bases, leaving 15 bases between the germline ends. This CDR3 comprises 13 residues. The CDR3 DNA reads as TGTGCCAGCGCCCCCACGGTCGTCGAGACCCAGTACTTC. It codes for CASAPTVVETQYF.

V usage is TRBV6-4 and J usage is TRBJ2-3, with a possible D match to TRBD2 (6 bases). Germline V gene data show CDR1 as MRHNA and CDR2 as SNTAGT. V was trimmed by 3 bases and J by 0 bases, leaving 7 bases between them. The length of the CDR3 is 14 residues. CDR3 amino acids: CASSERGSTDTQYF. DNA for the CDR3: TGTGCCAGCAGTGAACGGGGGAGCACAGATACGCAGTATTTT.

This clone was found once. The CDR3 region has the DNA TGCGCCAGCAGCTTGGAGGGCATTTTGTTAGAGCAGTACTTC. Residues: CASSLEGILLEQYF. V gene TRBV5-1 combines with J gene TRBJ2-7, with no clear D. The CDR3 loop spans 14 amino acids. Germline loops: CDR1 SGHRS, CDR2 YFSETQ. Trimming left V 0 bases short and J 7 bases short, with 14 bases between.

The chain joins TRBV19 to TRBJ2-5, with 7 bases that match TRBD2. J lost 4 bases, V lost 5 bases, and 13 bases had no gene match. Germline loops: CDR1 LNHDA, CDR2 SQIVND (reference sequence). The CDR3 consists of 16 residues. Here the CDR3 reads CASSSLSSGGGETQYF. The CDR3 bases are TGTGCCAGTAGTTCCCTTTCTAGCGGAGGCGGAGAGACCCAGTACTTC.

This chain links TRBV27 with TRBJ2-5; perhaps TRBD2 as D (6 bases). CDR3 size: 15 residues. Germline V gives CDR1 MNHEY, CDR2 SMNVEV (reference sequence). The germline V and J ends were trimmed by 6 bases and 5 bases, with 19 bases remaining between them. The CDR3 DNA sequence: TGTGCCAGCAGAACGTTAGCGGAGGGCCGGGAGACCCAGTACTTC. It yields the protein CASRTLAEGRETQYF.

This clone was observed once. This chain uses TRBV25-1 with TRBJ2-7; D is undetermined. Germline V gene data show CDR1 as MGHDK and CDR2 as SYGVNS. The CDR3 has 12 residues. With 4 bases removed from V and 2 bases from J, the gap between germline ends came to 6 bases. In DNA form, the CDR3 reads TGTGCCAGCAGTGGAACGGCCTACGAGCAGTACTTC. It is translated as CASSGTAYEQYF.

The V call is TRBV19, the J call TRBJ2-3; D gene uncertain. The CDR3 runs 11 residues. Germline CDR1 and CDR2: LNHDA and SQIVND (reference sequence). The V gene lost 6 bases and the J gene lost 2 bases, with 3 bases spanning the gap. CDR3 loop: CASRITDTQYF. In DNA form, the CDR3 reads TGTGCCAGTAGAATCACAGATACGCAGTATTTT.

The chain uses TRBV30 and TRBJ2-3; D not resolved. Trimming removed 1 base from V and 4 bases from J, with 18 bases in between. This CDR3 region has 16 residues. Germline assignment: CDR1 GTSNPN and CDR2 SVGIG (reference sequence). CDR3 nucleotides: TGTGCCTGGAGTGGGACGGGCCCCCGGCCCCCAGATACGCAGTATTTT. It translates to CAWSGTGPRPPDTQYF.

The chain joins TRBV2 to TRBJ2-7, with D tentatively TRBD1 (5 bases). V gave up 2 bases and J gave up 2 bases, with 10 bases separating them. The CDR3 runs 14 residues. The germline CDR1 and CDR2 sequences are SNHLY and FYNNEI. The CDR3 region is CASSEYRRAYEQYF. The CDR3 bases are TGTGCCAGCAGTGAATACAGGAGAGCCTACGAGCAGTACTTC.

This chain uses TRBV5-1 with TRBJ2-3, with a weak D call TRBD1 (5 bases). CDR1 is SGHRS and CDR2 is YFSETQ in the germline V gene. V was pared by 2 bases and J by 1 base, with 11 bases between. The CDR3 spans 15 residues. CDR3 loop: CASSFLATGTDTQYF. Written as DNA, the CDR3 is TGCGCCAGCAGCTTTCTGGCGACAGGCACAGATACGCAGTATTTT. Combining the CDR3 with reference TRBV5-1 and TRBJ2-3 gives the whole variable domain KAGVTQTPRYLIKTRGQQVTLSCSPISGHRSVSWYQQTPGQGLQFLFEYFSETQRNKGNFPGRFSGRQFSNSRSEMNVSTLELGDSALYLCASSFLATGTDTQYFGPGTRLTVL.

This sequence joins TRBV4-1 and TRBJ2-3; D ambiguous. CDR1 and CDR2 (germline): MGHRA, YSYEKL. CDR3 length: 15 residues. Deletions cut 1 base from V and 3 bases from J, with 11 bases between. CDR3 sequence reads: CASSQVPYGTDTQYF. Written as DNA, the CDR3 is TGCGCCAGCAGCCAAGTCCCCTACGGGACAGATACGCAGTATTTT.

J is TRBJ2-7 and V is TRBV27, with D perhaps TRBD1 (5 bases). In germline, CDR1 is MNHEY, CDR2 SMNVEV (reference sequence). The CDR3 is 14 amino acids. Trimming stripped 2 bases from V and 0 bases from J, with 8 bases between. For the CDR3, the DNA is TGTGCCAGCAGTTTAAAGGACACCTCCTACGAGCAGTACTTC. Translation: CASSLKDTSYEQYF.

This chain joins TRBV27 and TRBJ2-5; D is possibly TRBD1 (6 bases). The CDR3 loop spans 13 amino acids. With 3 bases removed from V and 5 bases from J, the gap between germline ends came to 10 bases. CDR1 and CDR2 from the germline V gene are MNHEY and SMNVEV (reference sequence). CDR3 amino acids: CASSFQGSETQYF. The CDR3 nucleotides read TGTGCCAGCAGTTTTCAGGGGTCTGAGACCCAGTACTTC.

The chain carries TRBV5-6 and TRBJ2-2; tentatively, D is TRBD2 (6 bases). Trimming took 1 base from V and 8 from J, leaving 15 bases between them. Germline lookup yields CDR1 SGHDT and CDR2 YYEEEE. The length of the CDR3 is 15 residues. Here the CDR3 DNA reads TGTGCCAGCAGCTTGATGTCGGGAGTGTTTGGGGAGCTGTTTTTT. Protein: CASSLMSGVFGELFF. Based on the CDR3 plus reference TRBV5-6 and TRBJ2-2, the full variable domain is DAGVTQSPTHLIKTRGQQVTLRCSPKSGHDTVSWYQQALGQGPQFIFQYYEEEERQRGNFPDRFSGHQFPNYSSELNVNALLLGDSALYLCASSLMSGVFGELFFGEGSRLTVL.

The chain employs TRBV11-2 and TRBJ2-7, with TRBD2 matching 7 bases. The V and J ends lost 3 bases and 1 base, in that order; junction bases with no gene match: 6. This CDR3 has 15 residues. Germline lookup yields CDR1 SGHAT and CDR2 FQNNGV. The CDR3 spells CASSLGLPISYEQYF. In DNA form, the CDR3 reads TGTGCCAGCAGCTTGGGACTACCGATATCCTACGAGCAGTACTTC. Combining the CDR3 with reference TRBV11-2 and TRBJ2-7 gives the whole variable domain EAGVAQSPRYKIIEKRQSVAFWCNPISGHATLYWYQQILGQGPKLLIQFQNNGVVDDSQLPKDRFSAERLKGVDSTLKIQPAKLEDSAVYLCASSLGLPISYEQYFGPGTRLTVT.

The chain uses TRBV4-3 and TRBJ1-5, with TRBD1 as a possible D gene (6 bases). V was pared by 3 bases and J by 6 bases, with 12 bases between. From germline, CDR1 is LGHNA and CDR2 YSLEER. The CDR3 loop spans 14 amino acids. CDR3 region: CASSQEQGFQPQHF. For the CDR3, the DNA is TGCGCCAGCAGCCAGGAACAGGGTTTTCAGCCCCAGCATTTT.

The CDR3 nucleotides read TGTGCCAGCAGTGCCTGGGACAGACCTTACCCGCAAGAGACCCAGTACTTC. It codes for CASSAWDRPYPQETQYF. The chain recombines TRBV6-1 with TRBJ2-5; 7 nucleotides agree with TRBD1. The V segment lost 4 bases and the J segment 2 bases; nucleotides outside the gene matches: 13. Looked up from germline, CDR1 is MNHNS and CDR2 is SASEGT. The CDR3 consists of 17 residues.

The gene calls are TRBV9 and TRBJ2-1, with a weak D call TRBD2 (6 bases). With 0 bases removed from V and 9 bases from J, the gap between germline ends came to 10 bases. This CDR3 region has 13 residues. CDR1 and CDR2 (germline): SGDLS, YYNGEE. The CDR3 DNA reads TGTGCCAGCAGCGTAGGTATAGCGGCTGAGCAGTTCTTC. Translated, it gives CASSVGIAAEQFF.

This clone was counted only a few times. The J gene is TRBJ2-1, the V gene TRBV7-9; 10 bases map to TRBD1. Germline V gene data show CDR1 as SEHNR and CDR2 as FQNEAQ (reference sequence). V shed 1 base, J shed 5 bases, and the junction held 8 bases outside the gene matches. The CDR3 contains 17 residues. DNA for the CDR3: TGTGCCAGCAGCTTAGGGGACAGGGGATTTAGTGACAATGAGCAGTTCTTC. This codes for CASSLGDRGFSDNEQFF.

This rearrangement joins TRBV6-5 to TRBJ1-1; D is undetermined. The germline V gene has CDR1 MNHEY and CDR2 SVGAGI. This CDR3 has 15 residues. V was trimmed by 4 bases and J by 8 bases, leaving 20 bases between them. CDR3 DNA sequence: TGTGCCAGCAGTTCAGATCTAGGACGGGAAAGGGAAGCTTTCTTT. It is translated as CASSSDLGREREAFF.

The chain carries TRBV4-3 and TRBJ2-7; no clear D gene. The CDR3 totals 14 residues. Trimming removed 1 base at V and 3 bases at J, with 10 bases between. CDR1 and CDR2 from the germline V gene are LGHNA and YSLEER. In DNA form, the CDR3 reads TGCGCCAGCAGCCAAGGATCGAGCGACTACGAGCAGTACTTC. Residues: CASSQGSSDYEQYF.

The chain combines TRBV27 with TRBJ2-1; no clear D gene. This CDR3 is 18 amino acids long. V lost 4 bases and J 0 bases, leaving 19 bases between the germline ends. Germline V gives CDR1 MNHEY, CDR2 SMNVEV (reference sequence). CDR3 sequence: CASSSSSVLSSSYNEQFF. For the CDR3, the DNA is TGTGCCAGCAGTTCTAGTTCGGTGCTATCGAGCTCCTACAATGAGCAGTTCTTC.

CDR3 bases: TGTGCCAGCAGCCAATCCCGGGACAGGGTCTACGAGCAGTACTTC. Its translation: CASSQSRDRVYEQYF. V and J are TRBV4-2 and TRBJ2-7, with 9 positions matching TRBD1. The V and J ends lost 2 bases and 3 bases, in that order; junction bases with no gene match: 5. The CDR3 has 15 amino acids. Germline values: CDR1 LGHNA, CDR2 YNFKEQ.

The CDR3 nucleotides are TGTGCCAGCAGCCTTAGGAAGGGAACTGAAGCTTTCTTT. This translates into CASSLRKGTEAFF. This chain joins TRBV7-6 and TRBJ1-1; D gene ambiguous. The length of the CDR3 is 13 residues. Deletions cut 5 bases from V and 5 bases from J, with 12 bases between. The germline gives CDR1 SGHVS, CDR2 FNYEAQ.

In its sample, this clone was seen a few times. This chain uses TRBV28 with TRBJ1-2, with D possibly matching TRBD1 (6 bases). Germline lookup yields CDR1 MDHEN and CDR2 SYDVKM. The ends were cut back, 6 bases at V and 2 bases at J, with 10 bases in the middle. The CDR3 contains 13 residues. The CDR3 sequence: CASRIGQNYGYTF. The CDR3 DNA reads TGTGCCAGCAGGATCGGACAGAACTATGGCTACACCTTC.